One sample yielded the 27 T cell receptor beta chains listed below, sequenced in a study of blood T cell repertoires in COVID-19. TCRdb's table, derived via immunoSEQ multiplex PCR, lists solely in-frame clones and lacks some. The sample lists under 250,000 clones; around 86% were seen once. The sequenced sample consisted of peripheral blood. Receptors originate from a woman in her sixties or seventies with COVID-19, enrolled during active disease.

J is TRBJ1-5 and V is TRBV7-2, with 10 bases aligning to TRBD1. Germline CDR1 reads SGHTA; CDR2 reads FQGNSA. V lost 0 bases, J lost 4 bases, and 12 bases stayed unmatched. The CDR3 is made up of 19 amino acids. CDR3 sequence: CASSLAGKTGGRGNQPQHF. The DNA of the CDR3 is TGTGCCAGCAGCTTAGCGGGGAAGACAGGGGGCCGGGGAAATCAGCCCCAGCATTTT.

The chain uses TRBV7-3 and TRBJ2-3; D is perhaps TRBD2 (5 bases). This CDR3 has 13 residues. V lost 3 bases to trimming and J lost 6 bases, with 10 bases between them. Per germline, CDR1 SGHTA and CDR2 FQGTGA. CDR3 nucleotide sequence: TGTGCCAGCAGCTTCGGCCCGGGGGATACGCAGTATTTT. As protein: CASSFGPGDTQYF.

This sequence joins TRBV11-3 and TRBJ2-5, with a tentative D call TRBD1 (6 bases). Trimming left V 4 bases short and J 3 bases short, with 9 bases between. Germline V gene sequence: CDR1 SGHNT, CDR2 YENEEA. The CDR3 is 13 residues long. For the CDR3, the DNA is TGTGCCAGCAGCTCCCGGACAGAAGAGACCCAGTACTTC. Amino acid sequence: CASSSRTEETQYF.

The chain combines TRBV10-1 with TRBJ2-1; 7 bases match TRBD2. The V gene end was trimmed by 6 bases and the J gene end by 9 bases; junction bases not matched to a gene: 8. CDR3 size: 13 residues. Germline CDR1 reads WNHNN; CDR2 reads SYGVQD (reference sequence). In DNA form, the CDR3 reads TGCGCCAGCAGGGCCGGGACTACGGGTGAGCAGTTCTTC. Translation: CASRAGTTGEQFF.

This chain links TRBV27 with TRBJ1-5; D gene ambiguous. The V end was cut by 6 bases, the J end by 7 bases, with 13 bases between. CDR1 MNHEY and CDR2 SMNVEV come from the germline V gene (reference sequence). The CDR3 runs to 13 residues. CDR3 coding DNA: TGTGCCAGCAGCGGGAGCGTCAGGCAGCCCCAGCATTTT. Translating it yields CASSGSVRQPQHF.

The chain carries TRBV5-1 and TRBJ1-2; 7 bases line up with TRBD1. CDR1 is SGHRS, CDR2 YFSETQ, per germline. The CDR3 extends over 17 amino acids. The V and J ends lost 3 bases and 2 bases, in that order; junction bases with no gene match: 13. CDR3: CASSYGGTVIRNYGYTF. The DNA for the CDR3 is TGCGCCAGCAGCTATGGTGGGACAGTGATCCGGAACTATGGCTACACCTTC.

This rearrangement joins TRBV6-5 to TRBJ1-1, with a possible D match to TRBD1 (5 bases). In germline, CDR1 is MNHEY, CDR2 SVGAGI. V gave up 6 bases and J gave up 1 base, with 9 bases separating them. This CDR3 spans 13 amino acids. The CDR3 sequence: CASRPTGNTEAFF. For the CDR3, the DNA is TGTGCCAGCAGACCTACAGGGAACACTGAAGCTTTCTTT.

V usage is TRBV29-1 and J usage is TRBJ2-2, with unresolved D. The germline V and J ends were trimmed by 3 bases and 1 base, with 6 bases remaining between them. The CDR3 length is 13 residues. Germline V gene sequence: CDR1 SQVTM, CDR2 ANQGSEA. The CDR3 DNA reads TGCAGCGTTGAGTGGAGGAACACCGGGGAGCTGTTTTTT. It yields the protein CSVEWRNTGELFF.

The rearrangement joins TRBV6-6 to TRBJ1-6; 9 bases align to TRBD1. The CDR3 covers 14 residues. Germline assignment: CDR1 MNHNY and CDR2 SVGAGI (reference sequence). Trimming at V came to 6 bases and at J to 7 bases, leaving 4 bases not matched to a gene. Written as DNA, the CDR3 is TGTGCCAGCAGGCGGACAGGGGTAAATTCACCCCTCCACTTT. It yields the protein CASRRTGVNSPLHF.

The chain uses TRBV25-1 and TRBJ2-7; TRBD1 matches 9 bases. This CDR3 region has 15 residues. From germline, CDR1 is MGHDK and CDR2 SYGVNS. Trimming cost V 5 bases and J 3 bases; bases outside gene matches: 8. The CDR3 region has the DNA TGTGCCAGCAGTCTAACCGGGACAGGGCTCTACGAGCAGTACTTC. Encoded protein: CASSLTGTGLYEQYF.

The CDR3 is CASSQDGTAGNTIYF. The CDR3 nucleotides read TGTGCCAGTAGTCAAGATGGGACAGCTGGAAACACCATATATTTT. The chain is built from TRBV19 and TRBJ1-3, with TRBD1 identical over 7 bases. Losses at the gene ends were 5 bases for V and 2 bases for J; bases not matched to a gene: 6. CDR3 length: 15 amino acids. CDR1 LNHDA and CDR2 SQIVND come from the germline V gene (reference sequence).

The chain links TRBV21-1 to TRBJ1-4. TRBV21-1 corresponds to a pseudogene. CDR3 length equals 14 residues. For the CDR3, the DNA is TGTGCCAGGAGCTCGGGGAGAAATGGAGAAAAACTGTTTTTT. Its protein is CARSSGRNGEKLFF.

The chain has TRBV6-5 and TRBJ2-7; 8 bases fit TRBD2. V lost 9 bases and J lost 1; bases outside the gene matches: 8. There are 14 residues in the CDR3. The V gene's germline CDR1 is MNHEY and CDR2 SVGAGI. The CDR3 protein is CASGYSGKSYEQYF. CDR3 in DNA: TGTGCCAGTGGTTATAGCGGGAAGTCCTACGAGCAGTACTTC.

The chain recombines TRBV3-1 (or the pseudogene TRBV3-2) with TRBJ1-1, with D hard to call. Trimming took 4 bases from V and 7 from J, leaving 7 bases between them. From germline, CDR1 is LGHDT and CDR2 YNNKEL (reference sequence). CDR3 length: 11 amino acids. The CDR3 nucleotides are TGTGCCAGCAGCCGAGGCAGTGAAGCTTTCTTT. Translating it yields CASSRGSEAFF.

This rearrangement joins TRBV5-1 to TRBJ2-1; 11 bases map to TRBD1. V gave up 4 bases and J gave up 7 bases; unmatched junction bases: 7. This CDR3 has 15 amino acids. Germline V CDR1 and CDR2: SGHRS, YFSETQ. The CDR3 reads CASSPGTGGSNEQFF. For the CDR3, the DNA is TGCGCCAGCAGCCCCGGGACAGGGGGGAGTAATGAGCAGTTCTTC.

The chain couples TRBV6-6 to TRBJ1-4; 11 nucleotides align to TRBD1. The V gene's germline CDR1 is MNHNY and CDR2 SVGAGI (reference sequence). V shed 5 bases and J 9 bases; nucleotides not matched to a gene: 14. The CDR3 extends over 17 amino acids. In nucleotides, the CDR3 is TGTGCCAGCAGTCTCTCTGCTCTTGGACAGGGGGCGAAAAAACTGTTTTTT. Translating it yields CASSLSALGQGAKKLFF.

V is TRBV5-8 and J is TRBJ1-6; D is unclear. CDR1 is SGHTS, CDR2 YDEGEE, per germline. V was shortened by 2 bases and J by 5 bases, with 14 bases between the two germline ends. This CDR3 is 16 amino acids long. The CDR3 sequence is CASSLGAITDNSPLHF. CDR3 bases: TGTGCCAGCAGCTTAGGCGCCATAACAGATAATTCACCCCTCCACTTT.

This sequence joins TRBV30 and TRBJ2-7; TRBD2 agrees at 9 bases. There are 15 residues in the CDR3. J was trimmed by 4 bases and V by 0 bases; bases with no gene match: 7. Germline lookup yields CDR1 GTSNPN and CDR2 SVGIG (reference sequence). The CDR3 region is CAWSVMSGGPYEQYF. In nucleotides, the CDR3 is TGTGCCTGGAGTGTGATGAGCGGGGGGCCTTACGAGCAGTACTTC.

The rearrangement uses TRBV28 and TRBJ1-5; D not resolved. The CDR3 sequence is 14 residues long. Trimming cost V 5 bases and J 7 bases, with 15 bases left between them. CDR1 and CDR2 from the germline V gene are MDHEN and SYDVKM. Here the CDR3 reads CASSPPGGRQPQHF. The CDR3 DNA is TGTGCCAGCAGTCCCCCGGGAGGTCGGCAGCCCCAGCATTTT.

The CDR3: CASSQGLTGASGEQYF. CDR3 DNA: TGTGCCAGCAGCCAAGGGTTGACAGGGGCCTCCGGCGAGCAGTACTTC. This chain connects TRBV3-1 (or the pseudogene TRBV3-2) to TRBJ2-7; 8 bases fit TRBD1. The germline CDR1 and CDR2 sequences are LGHDT and YNNKEL (reference sequence). V lost 1 base to trimming and J lost 6 bases; unmatched junction nucleotides: 11. The CDR3 spans 16 residues.

The chain has TRBV29-1 and TRBJ2-1, with TRBD2 identical over 9 bases. The junction had 17 bases not matched to a gene; V was cut back by 7 bases and J by 4 bases. Germline CDR1 is SQVTM and CDR2 is ANQGSEA. The CDR3 loop spans 17 amino acids. The chain's CDR3 is CSGRGRAIVGKYNEQFF. The CDR3 DNA reads as TGCAGCGGTCGCGGGAGGGCCATTGTCGGTAAATACAATGAGCAGTTCTTC.

This chain joins TRBV7-8 and TRBJ2-1, with 7 bases that match TRBD1. V lost 1 base and J lost 1; bases outside the gene matches: 7. Germline V gene lookup returns CDR1 SGHVS and CDR2 FQNEAQ. The CDR3 has 17 amino acids. The CDR3 DNA follows: TGTGCCAGCAGCTTAGTCCCCCACAGGGGTTCCTACAATGAGCAGTTCTTC. This sequence encodes CASSLVPHRGSYNEQFF.

This rearrangement joins TRBV20-1 to TRBJ1-3; TRBD1 matches 7 bases. In germline, CDR1 is DFQATT, CDR2 SNEGSKA (reference sequence). The CDR3 covers 11 residues. V dropped 5 bases and J dropped 8; count of bases not matched to a gene: 3. DNA of the CDR3: TGCAGTGCTCGACAGGGTTACACCATATATTTT. Translation gives CSARQGYTIYF.

The chain joins TRBV5-1 to TRBJ2-7, with 15 bases matching TRBD2. The CDR3 totals 18 residues. The germline gives CDR1 SGHRS, CDR2 YFSETQ. Trimming at V came to 4 bases and at J to 0 bases, leaving 8 bases not matched to a gene. This chain's CDR3 is CASSLKGLAGGSSYEQYF. CDR3 DNA sequence: TGCGCCAGCAGCCTAAAGGGACTAGCGGGAGGAAGCTCCTACGAGCAGTACTTC.

The J gene is TRBJ1-5, the V gene TRBV6-6; D not resolved. The germline V and J ends were trimmed by 5 bases and 8 bases, with 13 bases remaining between them. CDR1 is MNHNY, CDR2 SVGAGI, per germline (reference sequence). This CDR3 has 13 residues. CDR3 residues: CASSRRESEPQHF. For the CDR3, the DNA is TGTGCCAGCAGTCGGAGGGAGTCGGAGCCCCAGCATTTT.

The chain couples TRBV30 to TRBJ2-1, with 9 bases identical to TRBD2. The CDR3 is 13 amino acids. Germline-derived CDR1 and CDR2 are GTSNPN and SVGIG (reference sequence). V shed 0 bases, J shed 9 bases, and the junction held 3 bases outside the gene matches. The CDR3 DNA sequence: TGTGCCTGGAGTGTAGCGGGAGGTTCTGAGCAGTTCTTC. This sequence encodes CAWSVAGGSEQFF. Combining the CDR3 with reference TRBV30 and TRBJ2-1 gives the whole variable domain SQTIHQWPATLVQPVGSPLSLECTVEGTSNPNLYWYRQAAGRGLQLLFYSVGIGQISSEVPQNLSASRPQDRQFILSSKKLLLSDSGFYLCAWSVAGGSEQFFGPGTRLTVL.

The rearrangement uses TRBV3-1 (or the pseudogene TRBV3-2) and TRBJ1-6; D is undetermined. This CDR3 has 15 amino acids. CDR1 is LGHDT, CDR2 YNNKEL, per germline (reference sequence). Trimming pared 4 bases from V and 11 bases from J, leaving 18 bases between. The CDR3 DNA is TGTGCCAGCAGCCCCACCGGGCAGCGGGGAGCACCCCTCCACTTT. Translated, it gives CASSPTGQRGAPLHF.